This TCR beta chain emerged from a study of breast tumors, draining lymph nodes, adjacent tissues. Unmatched junction bases numbered 6, after V lost 1 base and J lost 2 bases. The CDR3 length is 17 residues. The germline CDR1 and CDR2 sequences are SEHNR and FQNEAQ (reference sequence). Axillary draining lymph nodes of breast cancer patients supplied the node samples. MiXCR was run by TCRdb on the multiplex PCR reads, yielding one entry per CDR3 protein. In the table there are about 100,000 distinct CDR3 sequences, approximately 22% of which are singletons. This clonotype was detected ten times or more. Antigen unknown. General study points: Data only fit, rather than demonstrated, lymph node origin of most tumor T cells. Compared with lymph nodes, tumors were less diverse; compared with nontumor tissue, more.

The sequenced material came from axillary lymph node tissue. This receptor was taken from a female donor with breast cancer. Some clones in this sample may be carry-over from other donors' samples. The chain links TRBV7-9 to TRBJ1-5; 9 nucleotides align to TRBD1. The CDR3 DNA is TGTGCCAGCAGCTTAGGCTGGGACAGGGACGGCAATCAGCCCCAGCATTTT. Encoded protein: CASSLGWDRDGNQPQHF.